In its sample, the clone carrying this T cell receptor beta chain was seen many times. This record comes from a study of T cell repertoires in cytomegalovirus infection. In the study overall: Public TCR beta signatures provided an indication of both CMV infection and a matching HLA type.

TCRdb ran MiXCR on the reads and lists one entry per CDR3 protein. The table lists about 460,000 distinct CDR3 sequences, 11% of them singletons. This TCR came from a human donor in good health (CMV status not recorded). Some clones in this sample may be carry-over from other donors' samples. Sequencing was done on a sample of PBMCs.

CDR3 DNA sequence: TGTGCCAGTAGCCAGGGACAGGGTGGAGACATTCAGTACTTC. Protein product: CASSQGQGGDIQYF. The chain links TRBV19 to TRBJ2-4; 9 nucleotides match TRBD1. Looked up from germline, CDR1 is LNHDA and CDR2 is SQIVND (reference sequence). Germline trimming cut 6 bases from V and 8 bases from J; bases unmatched to any gene: 8. The CDR3 runs to 14 residues.